This T cell receptor beta chain originates from a study of shared clonotypes between healthy human individuals. Findings of the study overall: Rarefaction demonstrated incomplete sorted-subset sequencing despite large depth. Sharing of clonotypes among donors was expected to vary with sequencing depth.

In the case of this clone: Its matching antigen is unknown.

An assay was performed, and its level was deep. Clones were read by immunoSEQ multiplex PCR, and TCRdb kept only the in-frame ones, dropping some. The sample carries around 100,000 clones, roughly two thirds recorded once. Germline assignment: CDR1 LNHNV and CDR2 YYDKDF (reference sequence). The length of the CDR3 is 15 residues. V was shortened by 1 base and J by 3 bases, with 11 bases between the two germline ends. The genes are TRBV15 and TRBJ2-3; TRBD2 might be the D (6 bases). The sequence derives from a man aged 25-45 years in good health. The sample was memory CD8+ T cells sorted from blood. The subset denotes: CD45RO+ cells pooled with CCR7-negative TemRA cells. The CDR3 loop reads CATSRASEATDTQYF. CDR3 DNA: TGTGCCACCAGCAGAGCTAGCGAGGCGACAGATACGCAGTATTTT.